A selection of T cell receptor beta chains follows, all from one sample in a study of shared clonotypes between healthy human individuals. The method was immunoSEQ multiplex PCR; TCRdb's version includes in-frame clones alone and lacks a portion of them. The sample includes more than 2,000,000 clones, 85% to 95% of them seen just once. The source material was naive CD4+ T cells from PBMCs. The source of these receptors is a man younger than 35 in good health. Some clones in this sample may be carry-over from other donors' samples. The CDR3 runs from the conserved cysteine through the conserved F or W. The order of the fields is J gene, V gene, clone size, D gene, CDR3 protein, CDR3 DNA. The D gene is left open where the match is weak. The size entry is marked missing in some rows and otherwise reads once, few, many or a size class.

j_call: TRBJ2-3
v_call: TRBV15
clone_size: -
d_call: -
cdr3_aa: CATSRDQGGGRTTDTQYF
cdr3_nt: TGTGCCACCAGCAGAGATCAGGGGGGCGGGAGGACGACAGATACGCAGTATTTT

j_call: TRBJ2-3
v_call: TRBV30
clone_size: -
d_call: -
cdr3_aa: CAWGGLATQYF
cdr3_nt: TGTGCCTGGGGAGGACTCGCTACGCAGTATTTT

j_call: TRBJ2-7
v_call: TRBV11-2
clone_size: -
d_call: -
cdr3_aa: CASSLDLRLGTYEQYF
cdr3_nt: TGTGCCAGCAGCTTAGATTTGAGACTAGGGACCTACGAGCAGTACTTC

j_call: TRBJ2-7
v_call: TRBV5-1
clone_size: -
d_call: -
cdr3_aa: CASSVTASYYEQYF
cdr3_nt: TGCGCCAGCAGCGTGACTGCCTCCTACTACGAGCAGTACTTC

j_call: TRBJ2-1
v_call: TRBV5-1
clone_size: -
d_call: TRBD2
cdr3_aa: CASSLGASGRGYNEQFF
cdr3_nt: TGCGCCAGCAGCTTGGGGGCTAGCGGGAGGGGTTACAATGAGCAGTTCTTC

j_call: TRBJ2-2
v_call: TRBV28
clone_size: -
d_call: TRBD2
cdr3_aa: CASKSDQAGDTGELFF
cdr3_nt: TGTGCCAGCAAATCCGATCAAGCGGGAGACACCGGGGAGCTGTTTTTT

j_call: TRBJ1-5
v_call: TRBV28
clone_size: -
d_call: TRBD1
cdr3_aa: CASSTRTGGIISQPQHF
cdr3_nt: TGTGCCAGCAGCACCAGGACAGGGGGTATTATCAGTCAGCCCCAGCATTTT

j_call: TRBJ2-3
v_call: TRBV15
clone_size: -
d_call: -
cdr3_aa: CATLLQGWGSTDTQYF
cdr3_nt: TGTGCCACCCTCCTGCAGGGTTGGGGTAGCACAGATACGCAGTATTTT

j_call: TRBJ2-7
v_call: TRBV25-1
clone_size: once
d_call: TRBD2
cdr3_aa: CASRGGTYEQYF
cdr3_nt: TGTGCCAGCAGGGGGGGGACCTACGAGCAGTACTTC

j_call: TRBJ1-1
v_call: TRBV5-1
clone_size: -
d_call: -
cdr3_aa: CASSSGSPGAEAFF
cdr3_nt: TGCGCCAGCAGCTCCGGGAGTCCTGGGGCTGAAGCTTTCTTT